A selection of T cell receptor beta chains follows, all from one sample in a study of post-analysis software for immune sequencing data. Via MiXCR, TCRdb re-called the PCR reads, giving one row per CDR3 protein. In the table there are some 690,000 distinct CDR3 sequences, 55% to 60% of which are singletons. Material for sequencing was blood. Receptor source: a girl under 10 years old with multiple sclerosis. Each CDR3 is given with its conserved first and last residue. Each record gives: J gene, V gene, D gene, clone size, CDR3 length, CDR3 DNA, CDR3 protein. D genes are given only for firm matches. The size entry is marked missing in some rows and otherwise reads once, few, many or a size class.

TRBJ1-5 TRBV20-1 TRBD1 NA 15 TGCAGTGCTGAGGACAGGGGGCATGGCAATCAGCCCCAGCATTTT CSAEDRGHGNQPQHF
TRBJ1-2 TRBV7-2 NA few 14 TGTGCCAGCACTTTGGCAGGGGATAACTATGGCTACACCTTC CASTLAGDNYGYTF
TRBJ2-7 TRBV20-1 NA NA 12 TGCAGTGCTACGTCGGATGCCTACGAGCAGTACTTC CSATSDAYEQYF
TRBJ2-1 TRBV9 TRBD2 few 15 TGTGCCAGCAGCTCCCAGCGGGGGGGGCTAGGTGAGCAGTTCTTC CASSSQRGGLGEQFF
TRBJ2-7 TRBV2 NA NA 14 TGTGCCAGCAGTCCTGACACTCCACAGTACGAGCAGTACTTC CASSPDTPQYEQYF
TRBJ2-1 TRBV15 TRBD2 NA 16 TGTGCCACCAGCAGGAAGGGACTAGCGGGAGGGAATGAGCAGTTCTTC CATSRKGLAGGNEQFF
TRBJ2-5 TRBV7-2 NA NA 12 TGTGCCAGCAGCACACGGCAAGAGACCCAGTACTTC CASSTRQETQYF
TRBJ2-7 TRBV10-3 NA few 14 TGTGCCATCAGTGATTCAGGGGGGGTCGACGAGCAGTACTTC CAISDSGGVDEQYF
TRBJ2-5 TRBV15 NA few 14 TGTGCCACCAGCAGAGATATCGGGGGAGAGACCCAGTACTTC CATSRDIGGETQYF
TRBJ2-5 TRBV29-1 TRBD2 few 14 TGCAGCGTTCTCGGCGGGGGGGCGGAAGAGACCCAGTACTTC CSVLGGGAEETQYF
TRBJ1-1 TRBV7-9 NA NA 14 TGTGCCAGCAGCTTCACGGGAATGAACACTGAGGCTTTCTTT CASSFTGMNTEAFF
TRBJ1-6 TRBV12-3/TRBV12-4 NA NA 13 TGTGCCAGCAGTCCCCGACGGAATTCACCCCTCCACTTT CASSPRRNSPLHF
TRBJ1-2 TRBV12-3/TRBV12-4 NA once 13 TGTGCCAGCAGTTTAGCGCGGCAAGATGGCTACACCTTC CASSLARQDGYTF
TRBJ2-1 TRBV3-1 TRBD2 NA 14 TGTGCCAGCAGCCCTCGGACTAGCGGGAATGAGCAGTTCTTC CASSPRTSGNEQFF
TRBJ2-1 TRBV6-4 NA few 11 TGTGCCAGCAGGGCGGGGTATGAGCAGTTCTTC CASRAGYEQFF
TRBJ2-7 TRBV6-1 NA NA 12 TGTGCCAGCAGTTTCGGCTCGGTCGAGCAGTACTTC CASSFGSVEQYF